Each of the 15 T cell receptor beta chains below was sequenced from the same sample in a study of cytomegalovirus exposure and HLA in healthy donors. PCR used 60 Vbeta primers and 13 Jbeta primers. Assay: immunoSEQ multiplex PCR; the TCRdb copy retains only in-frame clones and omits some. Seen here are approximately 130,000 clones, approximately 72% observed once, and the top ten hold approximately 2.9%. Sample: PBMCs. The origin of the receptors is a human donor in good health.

Here the CDR3 DNA reads TGTGCCAGCAGCCAGGGACACTATAGCAATCAGCCCCAGCATTTT. This codes for CASSQGHYSNQPQHF. This chain joins TRBV5-8 and TRBJ1-5, with D tentatively TRBD1 (6 bases). V lost 4 bases and J lost 0, with 11 bases in between. CDR1 SGHTS and CDR2 YDEGEE come from the germline V gene. The CDR3 extends over 15 amino acids. Supplemented by reference TRBV5-8 and TRBJ1-5, the full variable domain reads EAGVTQSPTHLIKTRGQQATLRCSPISGHTSVYWYQQALGLGLQFLLWYDEGEERNRGNFPPRFSGRQFPNYSSELNVNALELEDSALYLCASSQGHYSNQPQHFGDGTRLSIL.

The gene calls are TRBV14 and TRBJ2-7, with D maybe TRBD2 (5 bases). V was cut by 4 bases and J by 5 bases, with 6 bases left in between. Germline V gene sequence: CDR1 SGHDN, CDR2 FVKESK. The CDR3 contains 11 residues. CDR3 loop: CASSPGDEQYF. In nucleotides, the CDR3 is TGTGCCAGCAGCCCCGGGGACGAGCAGTACTTC.

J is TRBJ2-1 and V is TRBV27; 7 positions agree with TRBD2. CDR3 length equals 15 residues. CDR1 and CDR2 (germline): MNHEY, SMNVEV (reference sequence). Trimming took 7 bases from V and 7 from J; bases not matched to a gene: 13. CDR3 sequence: CASTRSRENTNEQFF. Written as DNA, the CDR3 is TGTGCCAGCACTAGATCGCGGGAGAATACGAATGAGCAGTTCTTC.

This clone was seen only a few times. In DNA form, the CDR3 reads TGCGCCAGCAGGGGTAGGGAGACTTCACCCCTCCACTTT. This encodes CASRGRETSPLHF. J is TRBJ1-6 and V is TRBV5-1, with D uncertain. Trimming shortened V by 5 bases and J by 9 bases, and 12 bases separated the two germline ends. Germline loops: CDR1 SGHRS, CDR2 YFSETQ. This CDR3 has 13 amino acids.

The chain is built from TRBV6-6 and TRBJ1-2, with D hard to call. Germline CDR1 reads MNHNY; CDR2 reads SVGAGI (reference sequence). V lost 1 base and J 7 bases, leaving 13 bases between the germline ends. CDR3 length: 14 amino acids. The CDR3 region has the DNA TGTGCCAGCAGTTACTTGACTGGGGAGACTGGCTACACCTTC. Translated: CASSYLTGETGYTF.

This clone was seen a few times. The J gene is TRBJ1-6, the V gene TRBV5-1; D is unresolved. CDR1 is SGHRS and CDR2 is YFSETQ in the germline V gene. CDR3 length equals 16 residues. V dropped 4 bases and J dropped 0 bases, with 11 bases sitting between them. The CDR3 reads CASSLTRSSYNSPLHF. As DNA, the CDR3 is TGCGCCAGCAGCCTCACCCGGAGCTCCTATAATTCACCCCTCCACTTT.

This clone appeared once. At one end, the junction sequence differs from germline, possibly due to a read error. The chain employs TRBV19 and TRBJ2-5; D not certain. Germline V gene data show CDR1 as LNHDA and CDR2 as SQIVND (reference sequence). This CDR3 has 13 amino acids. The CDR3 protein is CASSIANQETQYF. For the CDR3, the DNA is TGTGCCAGTAGTATTGCAAACCAGGAGACCCAGTACTTC.

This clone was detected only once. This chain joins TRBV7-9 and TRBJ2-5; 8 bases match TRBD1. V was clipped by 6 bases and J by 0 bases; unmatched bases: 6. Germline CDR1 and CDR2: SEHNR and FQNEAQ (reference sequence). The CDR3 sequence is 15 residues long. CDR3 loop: CASSSRQGYQETQYF. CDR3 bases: TGTGCCAGCAGTTCTCGACAGGGGTACCAAGAGACCCAGTACTTC. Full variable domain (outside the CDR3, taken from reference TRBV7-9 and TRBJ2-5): DTGVSQNPRHKITKRGQNVTFRCDPISEHNRLYWYRQTLGQGPEFLTYFQNEAQLEKSRLLSDRFSAERPKGSFSTLEIQRTEQGDSAMYLCASSSRQGYQETQYFGPGTRLLVL.

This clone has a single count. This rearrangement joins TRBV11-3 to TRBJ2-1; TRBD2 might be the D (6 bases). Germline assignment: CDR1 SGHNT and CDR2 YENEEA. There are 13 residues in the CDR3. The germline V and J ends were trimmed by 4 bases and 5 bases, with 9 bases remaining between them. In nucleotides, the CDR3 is TGTGCCAGCAGCTCATGGAGGGACAATGAGCAGTTCTTC. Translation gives CASSSWRDNEQFF. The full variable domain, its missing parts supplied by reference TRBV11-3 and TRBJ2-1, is EAGVVQSPRYKIIEKKQPVAFWCNPISGHNTLYWYLQNLGQGPELLIRYENEEAVDDSQLPKDRFSAERLKGVDSTLKIQPAELGDSAVYLCASSSWRDNEQFFGPGTRLTVL.

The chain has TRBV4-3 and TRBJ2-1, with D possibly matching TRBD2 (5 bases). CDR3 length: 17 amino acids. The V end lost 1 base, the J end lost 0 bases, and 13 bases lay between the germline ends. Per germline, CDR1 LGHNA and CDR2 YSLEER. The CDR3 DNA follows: TGCGCCAGCAGCCAAGTCTCAGTGGGGAGCTCCTACAATGAGCAGTTCTTC. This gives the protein CASSQVSVGSSYNEQFF.

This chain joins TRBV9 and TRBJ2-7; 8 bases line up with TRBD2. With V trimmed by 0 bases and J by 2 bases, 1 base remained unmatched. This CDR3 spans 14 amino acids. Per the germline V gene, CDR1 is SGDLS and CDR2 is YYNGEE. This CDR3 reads CASSVGGRPYEQYF. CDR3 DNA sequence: TGTGCCAGCAGCGTAGGCGGGAGGCCCTACGAGCAGTACTTC.

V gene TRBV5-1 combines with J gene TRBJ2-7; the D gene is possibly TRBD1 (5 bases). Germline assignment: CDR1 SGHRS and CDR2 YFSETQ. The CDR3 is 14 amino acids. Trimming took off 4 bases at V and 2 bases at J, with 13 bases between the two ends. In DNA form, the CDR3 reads TGCGCCAGCAGCCCCCAGGGTGGTCCCTACGAGCAGTACTTC. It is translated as CASSPQGGPYEQYF.

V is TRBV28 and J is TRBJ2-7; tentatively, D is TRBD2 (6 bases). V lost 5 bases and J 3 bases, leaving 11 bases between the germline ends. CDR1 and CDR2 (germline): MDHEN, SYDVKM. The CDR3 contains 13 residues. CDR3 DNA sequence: TGTGCCAGCAGTCTTCCCGGGGGCTACGAGCAGTACTTC. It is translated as CASSLPGGYEQYF.

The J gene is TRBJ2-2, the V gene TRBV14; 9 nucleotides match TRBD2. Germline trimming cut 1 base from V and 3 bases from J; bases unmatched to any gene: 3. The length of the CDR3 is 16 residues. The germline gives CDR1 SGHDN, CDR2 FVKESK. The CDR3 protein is CASSQVLAGYTGELFF. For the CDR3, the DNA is TGTGCCAGCAGCCAAGTGCTAGCGGGATACACCGGGGAGCTGTTTTTT.

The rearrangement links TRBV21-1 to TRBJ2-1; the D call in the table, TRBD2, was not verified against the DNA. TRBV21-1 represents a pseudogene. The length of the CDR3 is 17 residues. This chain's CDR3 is CASSPRKVAGSYNEQFF. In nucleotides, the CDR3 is TGTGCCAGCAGCCCAAGGAAGGTGGCGGGCTCCTACAATGAGCAGTTCTTC.